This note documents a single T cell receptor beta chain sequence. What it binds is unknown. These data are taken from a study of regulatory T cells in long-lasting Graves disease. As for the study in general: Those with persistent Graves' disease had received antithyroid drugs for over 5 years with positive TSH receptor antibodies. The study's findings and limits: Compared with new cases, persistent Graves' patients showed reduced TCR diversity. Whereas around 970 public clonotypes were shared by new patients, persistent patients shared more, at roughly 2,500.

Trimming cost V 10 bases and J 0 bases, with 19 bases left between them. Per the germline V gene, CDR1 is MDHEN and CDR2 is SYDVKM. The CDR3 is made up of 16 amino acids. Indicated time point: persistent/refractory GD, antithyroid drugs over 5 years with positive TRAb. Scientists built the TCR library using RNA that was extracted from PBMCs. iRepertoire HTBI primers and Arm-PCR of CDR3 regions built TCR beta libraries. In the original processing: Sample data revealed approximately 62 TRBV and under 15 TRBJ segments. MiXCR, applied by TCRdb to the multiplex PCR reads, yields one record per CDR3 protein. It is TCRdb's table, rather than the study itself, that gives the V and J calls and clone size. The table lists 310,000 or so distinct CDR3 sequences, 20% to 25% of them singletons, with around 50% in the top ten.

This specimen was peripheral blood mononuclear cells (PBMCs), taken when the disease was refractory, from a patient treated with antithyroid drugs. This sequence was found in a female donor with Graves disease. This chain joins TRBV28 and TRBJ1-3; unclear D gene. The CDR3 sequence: CATWEGGSSSGNTIYF. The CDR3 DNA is TGTGCCACCTGGGAAGGCGGCTCGAGCTCTGGAAACACCATATATTTT. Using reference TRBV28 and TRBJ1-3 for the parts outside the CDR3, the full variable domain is DVKVTQSSRYLVKRTGEKVFLECVQDMDHENMFWYRQDPGLGLRLIYFSYDVKMKEKGDIPEGYSVSREKKERFSLILESASTNQTSMYLCATWEGGSSSGNTIYFGEGSWLTVV.